Listed below are T cell receptor beta chains from one sample, sequenced in a study of T cell responses to AZD1222 COVID-19 vaccine. Sequencing was performed with immunoSEQ multiplex PCR; in TCRdb, only in-frame clones are kept and a portion is missing. The sample has about 100,000 clones, approximately 92% seen once. The material sequenced was peripheral blood, taken on day 0 of AZD1222 vaccination. These receptors originate from an adult in good health. The CDR3 runs from the conserved cysteine through the conserved F or W. D genes are given only for firm matches. Where a row states a size, it is once, few, many or the class of an expanded clone; other rows omit it.

>TRBD2|TRBJ2-7|once|TRBV4-1
CASSQDPGGPYEQYF
TGCGCCAGCAGCCAAGATCCGGGAGGGCCCTACGAGCAGTACTTC
>NA|TRBJ1-2|NA|TRBV10-3
CAISDSGASYGYTF
TGTGCCATCAGTGATTCAGGGGCTAGCTATGGCTACACCTTC
>TRBD1|TRBJ1-4|NA|TRBV28
CASSSTGRVEKLFF
TGTGCCAGCAGTTCGACAGGGAGAGTTGAAAAACTGTTTTTT
>NA|TRBJ1-5|once|TRBV19
CASSEPGRRSNQPQHF
TGTGCCAGTAGTGAACCGGGGCGGCGAAGCAATCAGCCCCAGCATTTT
>NA|TRBJ2-1|once|TRBV12-3/TRBV12-4
CATRQGGSSGQFF
TGTGCCACCAGGCAGGGGGGTAGCAGTGGACAGTTCTTC
>NA|TRBJ2-2|NA|TRBV18
CASSPNSGGTGELFF
TGTGCCAGCTCACCAAACTCTGGGGGCACCGGGGAGCTGTTTTTT
>NA|TRBJ1-2|NA|TRBV3-1/TRBV3-2
CASYRPNYGYTF
TGTGCCAGCTATCGTCCAAACTATGGCTACACCTTC
>NA|TRBJ1-1|NA|TRBV7-2
CASSLGRMNTEAFF
TGTGCCAGCAGCTTAGGCCGGATGAACACTGAAGCTTTCTTT
>TRBD1|TRBJ2-2|NA|TRBV6-6
CASSYGGTGETGELFF
TGTGCCAGCAGTTACGGGGGGACAGGGGAAACCGGGGAGCTGTTTTTT
>NA|TRBJ1-1|NA|TRBV7-2
CASSLRPGIMNTEAFF
TGTGCCAGCAGCTTGCGGCCAGGCATCATGAACACTGAAGCTTTCTTT
>NA|TRBJ1-5|once|TRBV7-8
CASSLFGGVGQPQHF
TGTGCCAGCAGCTTATTCGGGGGGGTAGGACAGCCCCAGCATTTT
>NA|TRBJ1-2|NA|TRBV5-1
CASGSTGAFGYGYTF
TGCGCCAGCGGCTCCACGGGGGCCTTTGGCTATGGCTACACCTTC
>NA|TRBJ2-7|few|TRBV14
CASSQQHGYEQYF
TGTGCCAGCAGCCAACAACACGGGTACGAGCAGTACTTC
>NA|TRBJ1-5|NA|TRBV10-2
CASRGGEGQPQHF
TGCGCCAGCAGGGGGGGTGAGGGCCAGCCCCAGCATTTT
>TRBD1|TRBJ1-2|NA|TRBV15
CATSRDLVWGQGLNTF
TGTGCCACCAGCAGAGATCTCGTGTGGGGACAGGGTCTCAACACCTTC
>NA|TRBJ2-3|once|TRBV11-3
CASSLAGLTDTQYF
TGTGCCAGCAGCTTAGCTGGGCTTACAGATACGCAGTATTTT
>NA|TRBJ1-2|NA|TRBV30
CAWSVSGPILGDTF
TGTGCCTGGAGTGTATCGGGGCCTATCCTCGGTGACACCTTC
>NA|TRBJ2-4|NA|TRBV19
CASSPRDQGYAKNIQYF
TGTGCCAGTAGTCCCCGGGACCAGGGGTATGCCAAAAACATTCAGTACTTC
>NA|TRBJ1-5|NA|TRBV3-1/TRBV3-2
CASSQDYSNQPQHF
TGTGCCAGCAGCCAGGATTATAGCAATCAGCCCCAGCATTTT
>NA|TRBJ1-2|NA|TRBV19
CASSQFREDGYTF
TGTGCCAGTAGCCAATTCAGGGAGGATGGCTACACCTTC
>NA|TRBJ2-3|NA|TRBV5-8
CASSIRQTTDTQYF
TGTGCCAGCAGCATAAGACAGACCACAGATACGCAGTATTTT
>TRBD2|TRBJ2-1|NA|TRBV11-2
CASSSPGLGRNEQFF
TGTGCCAGCAGCTCCCCGGGACTAGGTCGTAATGAGCAGTTCTTC
>NA|TRBJ1-6|NA|TRBV7-6
CASSLGGSHSPLHF
TGTGCCAGCAGCTTAGGGGGAAGTCACTCACCCCTCCACTTT
>NA|TRBJ2-6|NA|TRBV19
CASSTGTSRFSGANVLTF
TGTGCCAGTAGTACCGGGACTTCAAGATTCTCTGGGGCCAACGTCCTGACTTTC
>NA|TRBJ2-1|NA|TRBV11-2
CASSPGPDNEQFF
TGTGCCAGCAGCCCGGGACCAGACAATGAGCAGTTCTTC
>NA|TRBJ1-3|once|TRBV30
CAWTTQPNSGNTIYF
TGTGCCTGGACCACACAGCCTAACTCTGGAAACACCATATATTTT
>NA|TRBJ2-5|once|TRBV5-4
CASSLEASNQETQYF
TGTGCCAGCAGCTTGGAGGCCTCGAACCAAGAGACCCAGTACTTC
>NA|TRBJ1-2|NA|TRBV2
CASSDGQNYGYTF
TGTGCCAGCAGTGACGGGCAGAACTATGGCTACACCTTC
>NA|TRBJ2-7|NA|TRBV3-1/TRBV3-2
CASSQDINSYEQYF
TGTGCCAGCAGCCAAGATATTAACTCCTACGAGCAGTACTTC
>NA|TRBJ1-1|NA|TRBV18
CASAQQSFNTEAFF
TGTGCCAGCGCCCAACAGTCTTTTAACACTGAAGCTTTCTTT
>NA|TRBJ2-1|NA|TRBV7-2
CASSPGFF
TGTGCCAGCAGTCCGGGGTTCTTC
>TRBD2|TRBJ2-1|NA|TRBV7-9
CASSRRIAGVNNEQFF
TGTGCCAGCAGCCGACGGATAGCGGGAGTGAACAATGAGCAGTTCTTC
>NA|TRBJ2-1|NA|TRBV7-2
CASSQARDHNEQFF
TGTGCCAGCAGCCAAGCTCGGGATCACAATGAGCAGTTCTTC
>TRBD1|TRBJ2-7|NA|TRBV4-1
CASSQALTGEAGEQYF
TGCGCCAGCAGCCAAGCCCTGACAGGGGAAGCTGGTGAGCAGTACTTC